This T cell receptor (beta chain) appears in the sequencing data of a study of shared clonotypes between healthy human individuals (dated by TCRdb to the early 2020s). For the wider study: The cohort comprised two women and three men aged 18 to 49 years. For each donor, three plates each were used for CD4 naive and CD4 memory, two plates were used for CD8 naive, and one plate was used for CD8 memory. Blood TCR repertoires of a handful of healthy adults were deeply sequenced to estimate repertoire size and the extent of clonotype sharing between individuals. To increase sequencing depth and limit assay-specific biases, different laboratories used diverse techniques to prepare libraries and sequence TCR repertoires. Per donor, leukapheresis produced somewhere between about 0.94 and 9.5 billion PBMCs. The investigation overall reported the following: Incomplete sequencing was indicated by rarefaction of sorted-subset datasets, despite the large sequencing depth. Pairwise subsampling indicated that sequencing depth was expected to affect the degree of clonotype sharing among donors. Across a few donors, approximately 5% of naive CD4, approximately 3.5% of naive CD8, approximately 2.5% of memory CD4, and 0.4% of memory CD8 clonotypes were shared. Only blood was sampled, and tissue TCR repertoires likely differ from those in blood. Clonotypes shared by all four sorted-subset donors showed higher generation probabilities than non-shared clonotypes. Because the study included a small number of donors, the genetic and exposure-history diversity represented was limited. Estimated clonotype richness was generally larger for naive than for memory subsets.

This clone was counted once. The antigen it binds to is not known. The record has no base qualities; no much larger clone is one base away. Using the deep immunoSEQ assay, multiplex PCR amplified TCR CDR3 regions from genomic DNA. For each cell subset, the extracted genomic DNA was distributed evenly across all wells of several immunoSEQ 96-well plates, and each plate served as one replicate. For sorted subsets, approximately 200 ng of genomic DNA, equivalent to around 29,000 T cell genomes, went into each replicate PCR. The purified libraries were quantified using a Qubit 3.0 fluorometer, sized with a Bioanalyzer 2100, and then quantified again using the KAPA Library Quantification kit. Each immunoSEQ 96-well plate was sequenced on its own single-read 150-cycle Illumina NextSeq 550 flow cell. Concerning the study's data processing: Because the immunoSEQ output held only junctional sequences and lacked quality scores, the filtering could not match the filtering applied to full-length reads. Sequences were annotated with PyIR, a Python wrapper for IgBLAST v1.9, using IMGT germline references to assign V/J genes and CDR3. Reads with weak V/J assignments (E-value above 1e-6), missing CDR3, stop codons, out-of-frame junctions, or ambiguous translated residues were removed. V3J clonotypes were defined as sequences sharing the same inferred V gene, J gene, and CDR3 amino acid sequence. Percentage overlap between repertoires was computed as shared unique clonotypes divided by the size of the smaller repertoire. Richness of each repertoire was evaluated using RTK rarefaction, the Chao1 estimator, and Recon v2.1 estimates of unobserved clonotypes. For all TCRbeta clonotypes obtained by the gDNA method from a handful of donors, generation probabilities were computed with OLGA. TCRdb limited this immuneACCESS table to in-frame rearrangements with V and J called. A share of clones is missing; checked studies link under half to unresolved V genes, and the rest is unexplained. The V and J calls and the clone size are those of that table, but D and trimming were determined from the DNA. This sample lists about 1,800,000 clones; approximately 94% were detected once. The top ten constitute more than 0.9% of the sample.

CDR1 and CDR2, looked up from the germline V gene, are SGHTA and FQGNSA. Spanning cysteine to phenylalanine, the CDR3 consists of 17 amino acids. CDR3 DNA only is kept here, 51 bases in frame from base 1. For this chain, trimming is 4 bases at the V end and 5 bases at the J end, and the number of junction bases without a gene match is 10. For the CD8 naive samples, CD45RO-negative cells were positively selected for CCR7, yielding a CD45RA+CCR7+ population from which TemRA cells were excluded. Donors were healthy HIV-negative adults with no recently reported acute infections or vaccinations. All donors were Caucasian adults living in Nashville, Tennessee, USA. After blood collection by leukapheresis, PBMCs were isolated using Ficoll-Histopaque density gradient centrifugation and then cryopreserved in the vapor phase of liquid nitrogen. Analytical flow cytometry was used to check the purity and quantity of each magnetically sorted T cell population. Genomic DNA was isolated from every sorted fraction and measured by UV absorbance on a Nanodrop 2000c.

Recombination joined TRBV7-2 with TRBJ2-7, and 14 junctional nucleotides match TRBD2. The clonotype originates from a man in his late teens or twenties in good health. Sequencing was performed on naive CD8+ T cells sorted from blood. This sample's cell subset or site label indicates: CD45RA+CCR7+. The CDR3 region has the sequence CASSSGTSGSIFHEQYF. In nucleotide form, the sequence is TGTGCCAGCAGCTCGGGGACTAGCGGGAGTATTTTCCACGAGCAGTACTTC. Joined to the reference TRBV7-2 and TRBJ2-7 proteins, this CDR3 gives the full variable domain: GAGVSQSPSNKVTEKGKDVELRCDPISGHTALYWYRQSLGQGLEFLIYFQGNSAPDKSGLPSDRFSAERTGGSVSTLTIQRTQQEDSAVYLCASSSGTSGSIFHEQYFGPGTRLTVT.